This T cell receptor beta chain was found in a study of T cell responses to AZD1222 COVID-19 vaccine. The study, taken as a whole, reports: Increased Spike-specific TCR breadth and depth were observed after two AZD1222 doses.

The study pooled second doses at about 4 or about 12 weeks. Of note for this clone: The antigen is unknown.

Here immunoSEQ multiplex PCR was the method, and the copy in TCRdb shows in-frame clones only, minus some. The sample lists around 160,000 clones, around 92% occurring once. V was trimmed by 3 bases and J by 6 bases, leaving 18 bases between them. Looked up from germline, CDR1 is SEHNR and CDR2 is FQNEAQ (reference sequence). This CDR3 is 16 amino acids long. This chain links TRBV7-9 with TRBJ1-5; a weak D match, TRBD1 (5 bases). The sample in question was peripheral blood, obtained 28 days after the second AZD1222 dose. The TCR originated in an adult who received the AZD1222 COVID-19 vaccine. The DNA for the CDR3 is TGTGCCAGCAGCTTGGGGGGGAGGCAGGGAAGTCAGCCCCAGCATTTT. Protein: CASSLGGRQGSQPQHF.